Sequencing of this T cell receptor (beta chain) was carried out in a study of T cells after yellow fever vaccination. Turning to the study itself: SMART-Seq v4 Ultra Low Input prepared the low-cell-number fractions. Overall study findings and caveats: A secondary response was less intense yet reached its peak sooner, at day 5 versus 15.

On this clonotype itself: Its antigen is unidentified.

TCRdb analysed the 5' RACE reads with MiXCR anew, one entry per CDR3 protein. The sample has under 200,000 distinct CDR3 sequences, more than 9.5% seen once; the top ten hold around 34%. The CDR3 has 15 amino acids. Germline V gene data show CDR1 as SGHNT and CDR2 as YYREEE (reference sequence). The ends were cut back, 5 bases at V and 4 bases at J, with 15 bases in the middle. The rearrangement uses TRBV5-4 and TRBJ2-2; no definite D call. Material: CD8+ T cells sorted from PBMCs, obtained 15 days after the yellow fever booster vaccination. The sequence was obtained from a young man who received the YFV17D yellow fever vaccine. The CDR3 DNA is TGTGCCAGCAGAGGATCCTCCAACCCCACCGGGGAGCTGTTTTTT. Amino acid sequence: CASRGSSNPTGELFF.